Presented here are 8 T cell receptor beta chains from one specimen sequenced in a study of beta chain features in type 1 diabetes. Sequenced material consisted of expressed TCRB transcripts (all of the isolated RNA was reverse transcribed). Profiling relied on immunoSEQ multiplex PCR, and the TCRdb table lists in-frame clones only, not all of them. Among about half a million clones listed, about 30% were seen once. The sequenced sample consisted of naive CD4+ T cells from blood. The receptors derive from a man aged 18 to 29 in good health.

The CDR3 DNA sequence: TGTGCCAGCAGCGGCCCCGGACTAGCGGGAGGCCCCATCACCTACGAGCAGTACTTC. This sequence encodes CASSGPGLAGGPITYEQYF. The chain carries TRBV7-2 and TRBJ2-7; 14 bases are shared with TRBD2. Germline V CDR1 and CDR2: SGHTA, FQGNSA. Unmatched junction bases numbered 14, after V lost 5 bases and J lost 2 bases. This CDR3 contains 19 residues.

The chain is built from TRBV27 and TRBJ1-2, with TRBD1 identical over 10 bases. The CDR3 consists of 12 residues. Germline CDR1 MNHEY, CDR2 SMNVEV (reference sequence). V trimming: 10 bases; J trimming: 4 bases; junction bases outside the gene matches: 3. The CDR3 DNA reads TGTGCCACGCGGGACAGGGGCTATGGCTACACCTTC. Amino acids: CATRDRGYGYTF.

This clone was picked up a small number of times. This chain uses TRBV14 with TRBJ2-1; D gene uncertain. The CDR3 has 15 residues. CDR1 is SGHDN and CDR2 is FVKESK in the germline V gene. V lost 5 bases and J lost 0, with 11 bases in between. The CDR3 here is CASSLSLSSYNEQFF. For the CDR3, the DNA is TGTGCCAGCAGCTTAAGCCTGAGCTCCTACAATGAGCAGTTCTTC.

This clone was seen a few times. As DNA, the CDR3 is TGTGCCAGCAGCTTCGGACAGCTCCGCTCTGGGGCCAACGTCCTGACTTTC. It is translated as CASSFGQLRSGANVLTF. The rearrangement joins TRBV7-3 to TRBJ2-6; possibly TRBD1 for D (6 bases). The CDR3 totals 17 residues. The germline V and J ends were trimmed by 3 bases and 0 bases, with 12 bases remaining between them. Germline CDR1 SGHTA, CDR2 FQGTGA.

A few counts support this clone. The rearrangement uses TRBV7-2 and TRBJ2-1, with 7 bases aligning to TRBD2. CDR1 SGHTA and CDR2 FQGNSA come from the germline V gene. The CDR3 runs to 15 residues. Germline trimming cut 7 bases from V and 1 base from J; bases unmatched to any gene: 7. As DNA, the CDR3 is TGTGCCAGCATCCGCGGGAGCACGTCCTACAATGAGCAGTTCTTC. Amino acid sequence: CASIRGSTSYNEQFF. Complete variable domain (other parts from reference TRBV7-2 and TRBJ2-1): GAGVSQSPSNKVTEKGKDVELRCDPISGHTALYWYRQSLGQGLEFLIYFQGNSAPDKSGLPSDRFSAERTGGSVSTLTIQRTQQEDSAVYLCASIRGSTSYNEQFFGPGTRLTVL.

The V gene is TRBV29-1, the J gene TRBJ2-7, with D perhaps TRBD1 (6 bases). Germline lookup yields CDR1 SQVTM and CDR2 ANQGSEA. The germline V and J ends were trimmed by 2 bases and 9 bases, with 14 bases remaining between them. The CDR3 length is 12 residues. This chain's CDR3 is CSVETKSGAQYF. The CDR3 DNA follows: TGCAGCGTTGAAACGAAGTCAGGGGCGCAGTACTTC.

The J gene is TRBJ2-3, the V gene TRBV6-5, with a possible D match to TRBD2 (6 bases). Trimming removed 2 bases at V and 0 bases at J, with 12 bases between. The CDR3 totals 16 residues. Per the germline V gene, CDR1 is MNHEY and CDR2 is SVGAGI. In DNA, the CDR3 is TGTGCCAGCAGTTACGGTGCGGGATCTAGCACAGATACGCAGTATTTT. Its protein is CASSYGAGSSTDTQYF.

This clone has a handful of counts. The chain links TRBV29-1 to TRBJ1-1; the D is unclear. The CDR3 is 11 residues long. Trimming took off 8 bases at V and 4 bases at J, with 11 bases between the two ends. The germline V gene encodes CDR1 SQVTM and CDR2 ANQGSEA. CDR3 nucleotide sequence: TGCAGCTCGTCAGAAACCACTGAAGCTTTCTTT. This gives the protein CSSSETTEAFF. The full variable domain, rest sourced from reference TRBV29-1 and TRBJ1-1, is SAVISQKPSRDICQRGTSLTIQCQVDSQVTMMFWYRQQPGQSLTLIATANQGSEATYESGFVIDKFPISRPNLTFSTLTVSNMSPEDSSIYLCSSSETTEAFFGQGTRLTVV.